The 4 T cell receptor beta chains reported below all come from one sample, sequenced in a study of T-cell memory formation after mild COVID-19. TCRdb re-analysed the 5' RACE reads in MiXCR, keeping a single row per CDR3 protein. The sample holds around 340,000 distinct CDR3 sequences; roughly 15% are singletons and the top ten take about 20%. Sequenced input: PBMCs or a T cell subset sorted from them (not recorded which). All receptors come from a man between 18 and 29 years old who had mild COVID-19 (a few samples of this study predate the infection). Cell type and time point are not known.

This clonotype occurred a few times. This chain uses TRBV4-3 with TRBJ2-5, with 9 bases matching TRBD2. Germline CDR1 reads LGHNA; CDR2 reads YSLEER. The CDR3 sequence is 15 residues long. V gave up 0 bases and J gave up 6 bases; unmatched junction bases: 5. The CDR3 reads CASSQERLAGKTQYF. In nucleotides, the CDR3 is TGCGCCAGCAGCCAAGAACGCCTAGCGGGGAAGACCCAGTACTTC.

The V call is TRBV29-1, the J call TRBJ2-7, with D perhaps TRBD1 (6 bases). The CDR3 loop spans 17 amino acids. The V end was cut by 0 bases, the J end by 6 bases, with 24 bases between. Germline V gene sequence: CDR1 SQVTM, CDR2 ANQGSEA. The CDR3 is CSVEDPTRTADLGEQYF. The CDR3 DNA is TGCAGCGTTGAAGATCCCACTCGGACAGCTGACCTAGGCGAGCAGTACTTC.

V usage is TRBV6-2 or TRBV6-3 and J usage is TRBJ2-3; D may correspond to TRBD1 or TRBD2 (5 bases each). V lost 2 bases to trimming and J lost 2 bases, with 14 bases between them. The germline V gene encodes CDR1 MNHEY and CDR2 SVGEGT. The CDR3 is made up of 16 amino acids. The CDR3 protein is CASSYPWGTNTDTQYF. The DNA of the CDR3 is TGTGCCAGCAGTTACCCCTGGGGGACGAACACAGATACGCAGTATTTT.

There are many counts of this clonotype. The chain is built from TRBV7-3 and TRBJ2-1; 11 bases are shared with TRBD2. J gave up 7 bases and V 5 bases, and 7 bases lay outside the gene matches. CDR3 size: 15 residues. Per germline, CDR1 SGHTA and CDR2 FQGTGA. The CDR3 DNA sequence: TGTGCCAGCAGCCCACTAGCGGGGGCCGGAAATGAGCAGTTCTTC. This encodes CASSPLAGAGNEQFF.